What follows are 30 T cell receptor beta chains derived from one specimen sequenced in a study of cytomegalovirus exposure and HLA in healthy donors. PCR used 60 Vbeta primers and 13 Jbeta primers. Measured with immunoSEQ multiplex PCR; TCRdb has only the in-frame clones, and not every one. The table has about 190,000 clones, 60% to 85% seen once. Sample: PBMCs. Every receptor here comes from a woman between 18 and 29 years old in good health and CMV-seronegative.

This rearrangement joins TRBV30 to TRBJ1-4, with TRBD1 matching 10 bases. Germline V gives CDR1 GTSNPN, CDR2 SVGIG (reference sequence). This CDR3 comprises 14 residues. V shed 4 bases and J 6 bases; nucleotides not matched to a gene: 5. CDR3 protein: CAWTGDRGHEKLFF. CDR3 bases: TGTGCCTGGACCGGGGACAGGGGACATGAAAAACTGTTTTTT. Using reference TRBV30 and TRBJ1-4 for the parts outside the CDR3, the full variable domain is SQTIHQWPATLVQPVGSPLSLECTVEGTSNPNLYWYRQAAGRGLQLLFYSVGIGQISSEVPQNLSASRPQDRQFILSSKKLLLSDSGFYLCAWTGDRGHEKLFFGSGTQLSVL.

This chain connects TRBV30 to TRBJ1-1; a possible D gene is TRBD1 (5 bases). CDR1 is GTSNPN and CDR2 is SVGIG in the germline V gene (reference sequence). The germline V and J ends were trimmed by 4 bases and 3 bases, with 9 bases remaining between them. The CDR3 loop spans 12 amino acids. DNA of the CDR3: TGTGCCTGGAACAGGCTTGACACTGAAGCTTTCTTT. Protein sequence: CAWNRLDTEAFF.

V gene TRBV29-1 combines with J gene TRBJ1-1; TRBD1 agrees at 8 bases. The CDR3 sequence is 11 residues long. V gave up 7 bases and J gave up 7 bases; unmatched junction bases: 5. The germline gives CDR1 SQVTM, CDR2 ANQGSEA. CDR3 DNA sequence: TGCAGCGCGCAGGGGGCTGGTGAAGCTTTCTTT. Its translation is CSAQGAGEAFF.

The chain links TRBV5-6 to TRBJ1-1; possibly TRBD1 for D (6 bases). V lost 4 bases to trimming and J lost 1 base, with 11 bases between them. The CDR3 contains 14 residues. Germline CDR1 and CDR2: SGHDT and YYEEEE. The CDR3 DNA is TGTGCCAGCAGCAGGGGGGGTTGGAACACTGAAGCTTTCTTT. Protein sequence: CASSRGGWNTEAFF.

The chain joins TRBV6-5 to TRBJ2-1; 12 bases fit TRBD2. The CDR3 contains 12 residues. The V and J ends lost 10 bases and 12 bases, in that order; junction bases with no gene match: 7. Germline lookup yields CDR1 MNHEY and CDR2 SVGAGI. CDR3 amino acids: CATLAGGHMQFF. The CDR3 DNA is TGTGCCACCCTAGCGGGGGGGCATATGCAGTTCTTC.

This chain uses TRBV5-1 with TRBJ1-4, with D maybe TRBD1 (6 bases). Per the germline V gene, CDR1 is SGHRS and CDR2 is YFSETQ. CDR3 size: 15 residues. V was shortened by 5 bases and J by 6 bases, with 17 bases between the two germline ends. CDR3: CASSYTGTKDEKLFF. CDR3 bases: TGCGCCAGCAGTTATACCGGGACAAAAGATGAAAAACTGTTTTTT.

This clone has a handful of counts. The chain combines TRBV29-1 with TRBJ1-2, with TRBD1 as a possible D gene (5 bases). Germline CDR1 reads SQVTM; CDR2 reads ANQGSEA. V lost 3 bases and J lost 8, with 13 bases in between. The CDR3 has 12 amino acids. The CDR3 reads CSVDIQGGGYTF. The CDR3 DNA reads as TGCAGCGTTGATATTCAGGGTGGCGGCTACACCTTC.

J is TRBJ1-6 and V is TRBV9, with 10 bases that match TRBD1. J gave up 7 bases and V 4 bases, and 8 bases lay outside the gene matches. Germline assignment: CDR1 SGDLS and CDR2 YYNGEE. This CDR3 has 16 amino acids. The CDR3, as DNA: TGTGCCAGCAGCCTTAATCCGGGACAGGGGAATTCACCCCTCCACTTT. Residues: CASSLNPGQGNSPLHF. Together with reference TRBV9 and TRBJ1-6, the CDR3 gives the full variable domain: DSGVTQTPKHLITATGQRVTLRCSPRSGDLSVYWYQQSLDQGLQFLIQYYNGEERAKGNILERFSAQQFPDLHSELNLSSLELGDSALYFCASSLNPGQGNSPLHFGNGTRLTVT.

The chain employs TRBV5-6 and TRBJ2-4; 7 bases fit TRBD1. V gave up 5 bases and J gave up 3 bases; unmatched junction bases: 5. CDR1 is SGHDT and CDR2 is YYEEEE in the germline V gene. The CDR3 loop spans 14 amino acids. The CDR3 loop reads CASSYGTDKNIQYF. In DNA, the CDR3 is TGTGCCAGCAGTTACGGGACAGACAAAAACATTCAGTACTTC.

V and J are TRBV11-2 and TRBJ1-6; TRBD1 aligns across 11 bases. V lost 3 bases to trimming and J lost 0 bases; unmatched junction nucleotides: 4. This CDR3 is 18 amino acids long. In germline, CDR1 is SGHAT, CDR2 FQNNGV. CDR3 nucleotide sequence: TGTGCCAGCAGCTTGGGGGGGACAGGGGGCTCCTATAATTCACCCCTCCACTTT. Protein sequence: CASSLGGTGGSYNSPLHF.

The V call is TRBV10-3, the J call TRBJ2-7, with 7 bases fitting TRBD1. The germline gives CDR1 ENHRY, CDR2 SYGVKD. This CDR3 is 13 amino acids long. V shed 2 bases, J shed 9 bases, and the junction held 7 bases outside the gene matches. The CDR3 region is CAISEGDRVRQYF. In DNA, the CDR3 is TGTGCCATCAGTGAGGGCGACAGGGTAAGGCAGTACTTC.

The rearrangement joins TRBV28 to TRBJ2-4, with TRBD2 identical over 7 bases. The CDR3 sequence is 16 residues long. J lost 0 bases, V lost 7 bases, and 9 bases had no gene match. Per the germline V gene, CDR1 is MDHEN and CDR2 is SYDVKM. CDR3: CASTAIGGGAKNIQYF. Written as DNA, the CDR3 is TGTGCCAGCACCGCTATTGGGGGGGGAGCCAAAAACATTCAGTACTTC.

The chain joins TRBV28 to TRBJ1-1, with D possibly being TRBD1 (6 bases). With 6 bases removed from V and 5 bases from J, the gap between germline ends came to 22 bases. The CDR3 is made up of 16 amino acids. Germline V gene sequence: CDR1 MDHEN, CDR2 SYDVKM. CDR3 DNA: TGTGCCAGCAGCACTGCCCTTAGAGGGGGTTTGACTGAAGCTTTCTTT. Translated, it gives CASSTALRGGLTEAFF.

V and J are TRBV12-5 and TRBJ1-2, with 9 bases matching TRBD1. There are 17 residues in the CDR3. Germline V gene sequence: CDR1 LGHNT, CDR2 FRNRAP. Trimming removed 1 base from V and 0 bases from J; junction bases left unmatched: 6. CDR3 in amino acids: CASGLDRRTGANYGYTF. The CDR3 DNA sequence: TGTGCTAGTGGTTTGGACCGACGGACAGGGGCTAACTATGGCTACACCTTC. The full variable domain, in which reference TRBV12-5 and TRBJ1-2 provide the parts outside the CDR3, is DARVTQTPRHKVTEMGQEVTMRCQPILGHNTVFWYRQTMMQGLELLAYFRNRAPLDDSGMPKDRFSAEMPDATLATLKIQPSEPRDSAVYFCASGLDRRTGANYGYTFGSGTRLTVV.

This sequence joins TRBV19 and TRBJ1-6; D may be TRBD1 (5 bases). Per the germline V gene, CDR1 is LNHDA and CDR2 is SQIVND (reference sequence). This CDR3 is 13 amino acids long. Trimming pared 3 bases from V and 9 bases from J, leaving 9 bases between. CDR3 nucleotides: TGTGCCAGTAGTATTGGGACTGTTTCACCCCTCCACTTT. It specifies CASSIGTVSPLHF.

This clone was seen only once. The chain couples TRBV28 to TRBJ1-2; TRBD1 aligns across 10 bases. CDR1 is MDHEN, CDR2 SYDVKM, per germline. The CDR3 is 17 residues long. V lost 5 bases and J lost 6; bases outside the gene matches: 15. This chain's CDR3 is CASSRRGTGDPWDGYTF. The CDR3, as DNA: TGTGCCAGCAGTCGGCGCGGGACAGGGGATCCGTGGGATGGCTACACCTTC.

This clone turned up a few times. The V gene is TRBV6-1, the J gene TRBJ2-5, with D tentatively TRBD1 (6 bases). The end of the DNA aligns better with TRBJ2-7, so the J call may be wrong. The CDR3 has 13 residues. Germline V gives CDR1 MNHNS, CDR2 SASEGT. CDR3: CASSGIRGYEQYF. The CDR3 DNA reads TGTGCCAGCAGTGGTATCAGGGGCTACGAGCAGTACTTC.

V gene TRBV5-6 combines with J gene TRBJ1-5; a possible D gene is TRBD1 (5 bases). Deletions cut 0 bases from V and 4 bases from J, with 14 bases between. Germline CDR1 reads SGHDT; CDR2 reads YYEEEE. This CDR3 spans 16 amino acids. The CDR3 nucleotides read TGTGCCAGCAGCTTGGCCACCTTTGGGGCTAATCAGCCCCAGCATTTT. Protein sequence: CASSLATFGANQPQHF.

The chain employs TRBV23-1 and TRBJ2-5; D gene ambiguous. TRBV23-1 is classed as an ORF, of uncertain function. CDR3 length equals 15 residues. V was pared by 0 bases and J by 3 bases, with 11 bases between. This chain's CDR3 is CASSQSRRSEETQYF. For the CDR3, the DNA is TGCGCCAGCAGTCAATCGCGTCGCAGCGAAGAGACCCAGTACTTC.

DNA of the CDR3: TGTGCCAGCAGTTACTCGGTTCGGGGAAACACCATATATTTT. Translating it yields CASSYSVRGNTIYF. The chain has TRBV6-5 and TRBJ1-3; D is uncertain. Deletions cut 0 bases from V and 4 bases from J, with 7 bases between. CDR3 length equals 14 residues. Germline V gene data show CDR1 as MNHEY and CDR2 as SVGAGI.

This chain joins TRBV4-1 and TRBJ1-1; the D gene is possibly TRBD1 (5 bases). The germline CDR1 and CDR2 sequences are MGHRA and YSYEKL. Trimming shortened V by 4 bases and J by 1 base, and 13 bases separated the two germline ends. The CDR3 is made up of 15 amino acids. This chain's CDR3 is CASSLGRGGNTEAFF. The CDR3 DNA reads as TGCGCCAGCAGCCTGGGGCGGGGGGGGAACACTGAAGCTTTCTTT.

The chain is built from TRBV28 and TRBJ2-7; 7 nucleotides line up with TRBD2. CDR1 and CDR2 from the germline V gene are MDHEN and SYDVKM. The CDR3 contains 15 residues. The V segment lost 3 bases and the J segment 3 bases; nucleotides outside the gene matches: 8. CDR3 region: CASSLASGMIYEQYF. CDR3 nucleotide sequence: TGTGCCAGCAGTTTGGCCAGCGGGATGATCTACGAGCAGTACTTC.

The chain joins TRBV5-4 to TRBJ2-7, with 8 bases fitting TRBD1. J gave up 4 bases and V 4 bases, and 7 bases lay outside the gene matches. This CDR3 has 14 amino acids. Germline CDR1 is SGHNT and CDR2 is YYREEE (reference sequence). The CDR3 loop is CASSPRQGLYEQYF. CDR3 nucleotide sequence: TGTGCCAGCAGCCCCAGACAGGGGTTATACGAGCAGTACTTC.

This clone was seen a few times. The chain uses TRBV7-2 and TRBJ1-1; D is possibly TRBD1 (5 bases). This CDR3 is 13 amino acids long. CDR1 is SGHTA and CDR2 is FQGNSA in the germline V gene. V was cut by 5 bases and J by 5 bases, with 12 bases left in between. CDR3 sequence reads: CASSATRGTEAFF. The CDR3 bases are TGTGCCAGCAGCGCGACTCGGGGGACTGAAGCTTTCTTT.

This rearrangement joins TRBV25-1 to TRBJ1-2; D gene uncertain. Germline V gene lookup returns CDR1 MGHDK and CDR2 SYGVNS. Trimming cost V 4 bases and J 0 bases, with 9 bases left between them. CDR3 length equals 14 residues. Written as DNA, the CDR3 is TGTGCCAGCAGTGCTGCAAACTCTAACTATGGCTACACCTTC. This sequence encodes CASSAANSNYGYTF.

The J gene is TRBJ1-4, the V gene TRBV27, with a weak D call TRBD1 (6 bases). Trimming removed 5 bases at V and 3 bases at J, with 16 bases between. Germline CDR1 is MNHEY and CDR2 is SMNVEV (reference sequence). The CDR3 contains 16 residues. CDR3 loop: CASSPRDTGPNEKLFF. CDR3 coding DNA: TGTGCCAGCAGTCCCCGGGACACCGGACCTAATGAAAAACTGTTTTTT.

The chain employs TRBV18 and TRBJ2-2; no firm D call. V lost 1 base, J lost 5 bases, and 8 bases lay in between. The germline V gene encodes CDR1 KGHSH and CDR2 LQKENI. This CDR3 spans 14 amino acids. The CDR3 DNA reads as TGTGCCAGCTCACCACAGGAGTATACCGGGGAGCTGTTTTTT. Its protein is CASSPQEYTGELFF.

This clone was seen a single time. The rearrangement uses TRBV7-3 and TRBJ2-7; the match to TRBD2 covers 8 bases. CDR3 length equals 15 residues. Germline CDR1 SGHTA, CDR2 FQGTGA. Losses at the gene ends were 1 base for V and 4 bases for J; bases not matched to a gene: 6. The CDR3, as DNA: TGTGCCAGCAGCTTAAAAGCGGGAGAAGTTTACGAGCAGTACTTC. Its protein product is CASSLKAGEVYEQYF.

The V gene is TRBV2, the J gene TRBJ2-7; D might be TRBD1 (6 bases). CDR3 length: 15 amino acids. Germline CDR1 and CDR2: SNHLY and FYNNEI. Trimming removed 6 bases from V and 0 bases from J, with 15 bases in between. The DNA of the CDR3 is TGTGCCAGCAGGGTAGACAGGTCCCTCTCCTACGAGCAGTACTTC. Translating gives CASRVDRSLSYEQYF.

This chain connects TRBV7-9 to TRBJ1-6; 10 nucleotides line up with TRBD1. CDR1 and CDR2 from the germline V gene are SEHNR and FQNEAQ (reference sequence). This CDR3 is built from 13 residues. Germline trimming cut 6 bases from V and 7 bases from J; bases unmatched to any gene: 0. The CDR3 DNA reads TGTGCCAGCAGGACAGGGGGCAATTCACCCCTCCACTTT. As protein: CASRTGGNSPLHF.